The 14 T cell receptor beta chains below were found in one sample sequenced in a study of blood T cell repertoires in COVID-19. TCRdb's copy holds only in-frame clones and misses some; the assay was immunoSEQ multiplex PCR. The sample yields a few hundred thousand clones, 80% to 90% seen once. Source material: peripheral blood. Source of these receptors: a woman aged 50 to 60 who had recovered from COVID-19.

The gene calls are TRBV28 and TRBJ2-1; 8 nucleotides agree with TRBD1. Germline loops: CDR1 MDHEN, CDR2 SYDVKM. This CDR3 has 16 amino acids. V lost 3 bases, J lost 2 bases, and 6 bases stayed unmatched. The CDR3 region is CASSLIGTGTYNEQFF. CDR3 DNA sequence: TGTGCCAGCAGTTTGATCGGGACAGGAACCTACAATGAGCAGTTCTTC.

The CDR3 loop reads CASSSGVGYTF. The DNA of the CDR3 is TGTGCCAGCAGTTCAGGGGTTGGCTACACCTTC. The V gene is TRBV7-2, the J gene TRBJ1-2, with D possibly being TRBD1 (6 bases). The CDR3 is 11 residues long. V was trimmed by 6 bases and J by 7 bases, leaving 9 bases between them. Germline V lookup: CDR1 SGHTA, CDR2 FQGNSA.

The gene calls are TRBV5-4 and TRBJ2-2; TRBD1 aligns across 8 bases. V was clipped by 4 bases and J by 3 bases; unmatched bases: 8. Germline V gene sequence: CDR1 SGHNT, CDR2 YYREEE (reference sequence). This CDR3 is 16 amino acids long. CDR3 sequence (DNA): TGTGCCAGCAGCCCAATCGGGACAGGTCACACCGGGGAGCTGTTTTTT. Translated: CASSPIGTGHTGELFF.

V gene TRBV14 combines with J gene TRBJ2-3; TRBD1 matches 8 bases. The ends lost 4 bases at V and 0 bases at J; junction bases unmatched: 6. The CDR3 runs to 16 residues. CDR1 and CDR2 (germline): SGHDN, FVKESK. In DNA, the CDR3 is TGTGCCAGCAGCCGTTGGACAGGGTCTAGCACAGATACGCAGTATTTT. Amino acids: CASSRWTGSSTDTQYF. The whole variable domain, remainder taken from reference TRBV14 and TRBJ2-3, is EAGVTQFPSHSVIEKGQTVTLRCDPISGHDNLYWYRRVMGKEIKFLLHFVKESKQDESGMPNNRFLAERTGGTYSTLKVQPAELEDSGVYFCASSRWTGSSTDTQYFGPGTRLTVL.

This chain connects TRBV6-6 to TRBJ2-1; D call uncertain. From germline, CDR1 is MNHNY and CDR2 SVGAGI (reference sequence). The CDR3 covers 11 residues. V was pared by 7 bases and J by 4 bases, with 5 bases between. The CDR3 region has the DNA TGTGCCAGCAACTATTACAATGAGCAGTTCTTC. It encodes CASNYYNEQFF.

This clone came up a few times. Other DNA sequences from this sample encode an identical CDR3 as well. V gene TRBV9 combines with J gene TRBJ2-7, with D unclear. The germline V gene encodes CDR1 SGDLS and CDR2 YYNGEE. The CDR3 totals 14 residues. V was pared by 0 bases and J by 3 bases, with 10 bases between. DNA for the CDR3: TGTGCCAGCAGCGTAGGAGGTATCAGCTACGAGCAGTACTTC. This gives the protein CASSVGGISYEQYF.

The count of this clone is one. The gene calls are TRBV3-1 (or the pseudogene TRBV3-2) and TRBJ2-7; 8 bases map to TRBD1. This CDR3 is 14 amino acids long. The V and J ends lost 5 bases and 3 bases, in that order; junction bases with no gene match: 6. CDR1 is LGHDT and CDR2 is YNNKEL in the germline V gene (reference sequence). This CDR3 reads CASSSGTGHYEQYF. The CDR3 DNA reads TGTGCCAGCAGCTCCGGGACAGGCCACTACGAGCAGTACTTC.

The V call is TRBV6-1, the J call TRBJ2-7; 9 positions agree with TRBD2. Trimming cost V 4 bases and J 9 bases; bases outside gene matches: 16. The V gene's germline CDR1 is MNHNS and CDR2 SASEGT. This CDR3 spans 16 amino acids. CDR3: CASSGSWGTSFFLQYF. The CDR3 DNA follows: TGTGCCAGCAGTGGCTCCTGGGGGACTAGCTTTTTTTTGCAGTACTTC.

The chain is built from TRBV11-2 and TRBJ2-1; 9 bases map to TRBD2. V gave up 1 base and J gave up 7 bases; unmatched junction bases: 5. CDR3 size: 15 residues. The germline gives CDR1 SGHAT, CDR2 FQNNGV. The CDR3 spells CASSLVRGRGNEQFF. The CDR3 coding sequence is TGTGCCAGCAGCTTAGTTCGCGGGAGGGGGAATGAGCAGTTCTTC.

The V call is TRBV6-2 or TRBV6-3, the J call TRBJ2-5, with TRBD2 matching over 9 bases. Germline CDR1 MNHEY, CDR2 SVGEGT. The CDR3 consists of 14 residues. Germline trimming cut 6 bases from V and 5 bases from J; bases unmatched to any gene: 7. The CDR3 region is CASSPLRGGETQYF. The CDR3 DNA follows: TGTGCCAGCAGCCCTCTGCGGGGGGGCGAGACCCAGTACTTC.

The rearrangement links TRBV4-3 to TRBJ2-1, with 8 bases lining up with TRBD2. This CDR3 is built from 16 residues. Germline lookup yields CDR1 LGHNA and CDR2 YSLEER. The V segment lost 0 bases and the J segment 5 bases; nucleotides outside the gene matches: 6. The CDR3 loop is CASSQDLTSGNNEQFF. The CDR3 coding sequence is TGCGCCAGCAGCCAAGATCTAACTAGCGGCAACAATGAGCAGTTCTTC.

The chain uses TRBV7-8 and TRBJ1-2, with D unclear. The V gene lost 5 bases and the J gene lost 4 bases, with 11 bases spanning the gap. This CDR3 region has 13 residues. The V gene's germline CDR1 is SGHVS and CDR2 FQNEAQ. The chain's CDR3 is CASSPRVPYGYTF. The DNA for the CDR3 is TGTGCCAGCAGCCCCCGGGTGCCCTATGGCTACACCTTC.

The rearrangement links TRBV29-1 to TRBJ2-2; TRBD1 aligns across 8 bases. V gave up 1 base and J gave up 2 bases; unmatched junction bases: 3. Germline values: CDR1 SQVTM, CDR2 ANQGSEA. This CDR3 comprises 15 residues. This CDR3 reads CSVEGTGKNTGELFF. The CDR3 DNA follows: TGCAGCGTTGAAGGGACAGGGAAAAACACCGGGGAGCTGTTTTTT.

The gene calls are TRBV30 and TRBJ1-3; D unclear. V lost 3 bases and J 0 bases, leaving 9 bases between the germline ends. The V gene's germline CDR1 is GTSNPN and CDR2 SVGIG (reference sequence). This CDR3 comprises 14 residues. CDR3 loop: CAWRSGSSGNTIYF. The CDR3 DNA reads as TGTGCCTGGAGATCGGGGAGCTCTGGAAACACCATATATTTT.